The 3 T cell receptor beta chains presented below share a single source sample, sequenced in a study of T-cell memory formation after mild COVID-19. TCRdb recomputed calls from the 5' RACE reads with MiXCR, one row per CDR3 protein. The sample lists 110,000 or so distinct CDR3 sequences, about 20% occurring once. Sequenced material: PBMCs or a T cell subset sorted from them (not recorded which). The origin of the receptors is a man between 18 and 35 years old who had mild COVID-19 (a few samples of this study predate the infection). Cell type and time point are not known.

This clonotype occurred a few times. The gene calls are TRBV27 and TRBJ2-3; D call uncertain. Trimming shortened V by 4 bases and J by 0 bases, and 8 bases separated the two germline ends. The CDR3 spans 14 residues. Germline V gene data show CDR1 as MNHEY and CDR2 as SMNVEV (reference sequence). DNA of the CDR3: TGTGCCAGCAGTTCCCGTTCCAGCACAGATACGCAGTATTTT. Its protein product is CASSSRSSTDTQYF.

The sample holds a few counts of this clonotype. The chain joins TRBV29-1 to TRBJ2-7; D might be TRBD1 (6 bases). The germline CDR1 and CDR2 sequences are SQVTM and ANQGSEA. V lost 4 bases and J 2 bases, leaving 15 bases between the germline ends. CDR3 size: 14 residues. The CDR3 nucleotides read TGCAGCGTTGTCCCCCGGGACAAGCCCTACGAGCAGTACTTC. Translation: CSVVPRDKPYEQYF.

The chain combines TRBV2 with TRBJ2-5; TRBD1 agrees at 9 bases. J gave up 5 bases and V 7 bases, and 11 bases lay outside the gene matches. CDR1 and CDR2 (germline): SNHLY, FYNNEI. The CDR3 is 15 amino acids. CDR3 region: CASKVRDRVGETQYF. The CDR3 DNA is TGTGCCAGCAAGGTCCGGGACAGGGTAGGCGAGACCCAGTACTTC.